This T cell receptor beta chain was sequenced during a study of T-cell reconstitution after alpha-beta-depleted transplantation in children. Study outcomes and limitations: The origin of alpha-beta T cells about two months after transplant was reportedly several hundred expanded graft clones.

The CDR3 is 15 residues long. The V and J ends lost 9 bases and 4 bases respectively, with 18 bases between them. Ten or more counts support this clonotype. As yet, its antigen is unknown. Unique molecular identifiers were used in preparing the TCRbeta library. Each CDR3 protein gets one entry after TCRdb re-called the PCR reads with MiXCR. Among around 500,000 distinct CDR3 sequences listed, more than 20% were seen once. The source was PBMCs, mostly from graft donor cells, collected 360 days after TCRalphabeta/CD19-depleted stem cell transplant. The sequence was collected from a boy younger than two who had a stem cell transplant for acute myeloid leukemia, so the T cells may come from the graft donor. The chain links TRBV12-3 or TRBV12-4 to TRBJ2-2; no firm D call. The CDR3 sequence is CASRPGRVTTGELFF. CDR3 nucleotides: TGTGCCAGTAGACCGGGCCGGGTGACCACCGGGGAGCTGTTTTTT.